The clone carrying this T cell receptor beta chain was detected only a few times. The data belong to a study of CD8+ T cells in alopecia areata. Background on the study: Tofacitinib was taken orally by treated patients, and the dose was 5 to 10 mg twice daily.

This CDR3 region has 14 residues. Germline CDR1 is ENHRY and CDR2 is SYGVKD. Between the trimmed V and J ends, which lost 7 bases and 1 base, there was a span of 13 bases. Peripheral blood samples and lesional scalp punch biopsies were obtained from alopecia areata patients. PBMCs provided sorted CD4+ and CD8+ T cells. Extracted RNA was reverse transcribed into cDNA, the sequencing template. Assay: immunoSEQ multiplex PCR; the TCRdb copy retains only in-frame clones and omits some. The sample gives approximately 140,000 clones, around 47% of which show up once; approximately 7% is in the top ten. V and J are TRBV10-3 and TRBJ2-5, with D perhaps TRBD2 (6 bases). Sequenced material: CD4+ T cells sorted from blood. This clonotype originated in a human donor with alopecia areata. The CDR3, as DNA: TGTGCCATCAACCATAGCGGAACCCAAGAGACCCAGTACTTC. Amino acid sequence: CAINHSGTQETQYF.